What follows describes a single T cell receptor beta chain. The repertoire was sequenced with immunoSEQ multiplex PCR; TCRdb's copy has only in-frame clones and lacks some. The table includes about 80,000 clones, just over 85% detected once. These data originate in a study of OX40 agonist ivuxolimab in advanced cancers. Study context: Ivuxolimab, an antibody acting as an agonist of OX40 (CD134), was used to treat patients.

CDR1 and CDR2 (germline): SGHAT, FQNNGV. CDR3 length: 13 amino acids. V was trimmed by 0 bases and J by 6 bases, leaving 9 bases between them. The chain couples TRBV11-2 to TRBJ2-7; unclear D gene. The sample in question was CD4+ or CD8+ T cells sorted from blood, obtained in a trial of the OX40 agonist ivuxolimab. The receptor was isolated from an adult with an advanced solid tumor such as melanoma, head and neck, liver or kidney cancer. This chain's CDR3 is CASSLDGLREQYF. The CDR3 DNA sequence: TGTGCCAGCAGCTTAGACGGTCTGCGCGAGCAGTACTTC. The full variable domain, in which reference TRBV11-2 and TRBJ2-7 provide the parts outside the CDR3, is EAGVAQSPRYKIIEKRQSVAFWCNPISGHATLYWYQQILGQGPKLLIQFQNNGVVDDSQLPKDRFSAERLKGVDSTLKIQPAKLEDSAVYLCASSLDGLREQYFGPGTRLTVT.